These T cell receptor beta chains were read from a single sample in a study of shared clonotypes between healthy human individuals. Clones were read by immunoSEQ multiplex PCR, and TCRdb kept only the in-frame ones, dropping some. Found here are under 1,100,000 clones, about 75% of them singletons; the top ten hold less than 1.5%. The sample taken for sequencing was memory CD4+ T cells sorted from blood. The receptors come from a man younger than 35 in good health. The conserved cysteine and the conserved F or W are not part of the CDR3 here. The order of the fields is clone size, V gene, J gene, CDR3 protein. Only part of the rows carry a size: once, few, many, or a class if the clone is expanded.

NA	TRBV10-2	TRBJ2-5	ASSDGSGRAETQY
once	TRBV11-2	TRBJ1-6	ASRPQQGVWSPLH
NA	TRBV2	TRBJ1-2	ASSASANYGYT
NA	TRBV29-1	TRBJ2-7	SASPGGAYEQY
NA	TRBV7-2	TRBJ2-1	ASSVNAAGSYNEQF
NA	TRBV18	TRBJ2-5	ASSPGTSSETQY
many	TRBV5-1	TRBJ2-1	ASSLASGTNWGNEQF
NA	TRBV10-1	TRBJ2-3	ASSAGTLDTQY
NA	TRBV7-8	TRBJ1-6	ASSQGRGNSPLH
NA	TRBV4-1	TRBJ2-7	ASRASGRSYEQY
NA	TRBV29-1	TRBJ2-5	SVGTGGVGETQY
many	TRBV5-6	TRBJ1-2	ASTPPGPGRKTTYGYT
NA	TRBV9	TRBJ2-5	ASSVGGGGAGETQY
once	TRBV7-2	TRBJ2-4	ASTGRDIQY
NA	TRBV5-8	TRBJ2-7	ASSLAGRGPSYEQY
few	TRBV6-1	TRBJ2-2	ATLLGGANTGELF
many	TRBV7-2	TRBJ1-4	ASSPTTRAEKLF
NA	TRBV18	TRBJ2-2	ASSQETGGTGELF
NA	TRBV5-1	TRBJ2-7	ASSSEGSYEQY
NA	TRBV12-5	TRBJ1-5	ASGLVLPGGFNQPQH
NA	TRBV6-5	TRBJ1-4	ASRIMGGEKLF
NA	TRBV2	TRBJ2-4	ASSEGLAGAKNIQY
NA	TRBV29-1	TRBJ1-5	SVGPGTTEPQH
NA	TRBV18	TRBJ2-7	ASSPGLAGNSYEQY
NA	TRBV7-2	TRBJ2-5	ASSSGVQETQY